Each of the 31 T cell receptor beta chains below was sequenced from the same sample in a study of blood T cells in healthy people across ages (dated by TCRdb to between 2014 and 2017). Library construction relied on 5' RACE. Instrument used: Illumina HiSeq 2500. A second PCR of about 6 to 11 cycles was run with a J-beta primer mix and a sample-barcoded 5' primer. TCRdb passed the public sequencing reads through fastp at Q25 and MiXCR, retaining productive beta sequences. Entries that share a CDR3 protein sequence are merged under the most common genes and DNA. This sample comprises 1,300,000 or so distinct CDR3 sequences, around 55% of them detected only once. The ten largest make up over 5% of the sample. The sample comprised blood. These receptors all stem from a man in his late teens or twenties in good health.

This clonotype was counted once. The chain uses TRBV20-1 and TRBJ2-1; D not resolved. The CDR3 extends over 12 amino acids. The germline gives CDR1 DFQATT, CDR2 SNEGSKA (reference sequence). CDR3 DNA: TGCAGGCCGCGAAGCTCCTACAATGAGCAGTTCTTC. Protein sequence: CRPRSSYNEQFF.

This CDR3 reads CAIHRVGDNEQFF. The DNA of the CDR3 is TGTGCCATCCACAGGGTAGGCGACAATGAGCAGTTCTTC. The chain carries TRBV12-3 or TRBV12-4 and TRBJ2-1, with D perhaps matching TRBD1 (6 bases). This CDR3 is 13 amino acids long. V shed 10 bases and J shed 5 bases, with 15 bases lying between them.

This sequence joins TRBV10-3 and TRBJ2-1; TRBD2 matches at 7 bases. The J call is doubtful: the DNA matches TRBJ2-7 better. CDR3 size: 16 residues. Germline CDR1 is ENHRY and CDR2 is SYGVKD. This CDR3 is CAISERGSGSYNEQYF. The CDR3 bases are TGTGCCATCAGTGAACGCGGGAGCGGGTCCTACAATGAGCAGTACTTC.

V and J are TRBV12-3 or TRBV12-4 and TRBJ2-5, with 7 bases identical to TRBD2. Trimming removed 7 bases from V and 5 bases from J; junction bases left unmatched: 10. CDR3 length: 14 residues. The CDR3, as DNA: TGTGCCAGCACCAGAAAGGGAGGGTCGGAGACCCAGTACTTC. Its translation: CASTRKGGSETQYF.

Notes on this clonotype: Sequence at one end of the junction differs from germline and may be a read error. The chain has TRBV29-1 and TRBJ2-3, with 8 positions matching TRBD2. CDR1 and CDR2 from the germline V gene are SQVTM and ANQGSEA. The CDR3 loop spans 15 amino acids. The CDR3 nucleotides are TGCAGCGTTGTTAGCGGGGCCGGTGGCACAGGTACGCAGTATTTT. Translating gives CSVVSGAGGTGTQYF.

Of note for this clonotype: At one of its ends the junction is not consistent with the germline gene, which may arise from a read error. The chain carries TRBV2 and TRBJ2-7; maybe TRBD1 (5 bases). The germline CDR1 and CDR2 sequences are SNHLY and FYNNEI. CDR3 size: 15 residues. The CDR3 coding sequence is TGTGCCAGCAGTGAAGCAGGGGCACTCCCCTATGAGCAGTACTTC. This translates into CASSEAGALPYEQYF.

V gene TRBV7-9 combines with J gene TRBJ2-1, with D perhaps matching TRBD1 (5 bases). This CDR3 is built from 18 residues. Germline V gene data show CDR1 as SEHNR and CDR2 as FQNEAQ (reference sequence). V gave up 7 bases and J gave up 5 bases, with 27 bases separating them. CDR3 DNA: TGTGCCAGCACCTCCGGGCAGGGTCCGGTCTCTCTAAACAATGAGCAGTTCTTC. It yields the protein CASTSGQGPVSLNNEQFF.

The V gene is TRBV25-1, the J gene TRBJ1-6; D uncertain. Germline CDR1 reads MGHDK; CDR2 reads SYGVNS. V was pared by 2 bases and J by 8 bases, with 10 bases between. There are 14 residues in the CDR3. CDR3 DNA sequence: TGTGCCAGCAGTGAAAGCGAGGACTATTCACCCCTCCACTTT. This encodes CASSESEDYSPLHF.

The chain couples TRBV11-2 to TRBJ2-1; tentative D call: TRBD2 (5 bases). With 1 base removed from V and 6 bases from J, the gap between germline ends came to 19 bases. The CDR3 is made up of 17 amino acids. Germline assignment: CDR1 SGHAT and CDR2 FQNNGV. CDR3 protein: CASSLVYGVSLGNEQFF. The CDR3 DNA reads TGTGCCAGCAGCTTAGTATACGGGGTATCACTGGGCAATGAGCAGTTCTTC.

The chain uses TRBV29-1 and TRBJ2-1; 11 bases are a match to TRBD2. Germline CDR1 and CDR2: SQVTM and ANQGSEA. V trimming: 3 bases; J trimming: 0 bases; junction bases outside the gene matches: 10. CDR3 length: 18 residues. CDR3 protein: CSVDRVAGGAGSYNEQFF. As DNA, the CDR3 is TGCAGCGTTGATAGAGTAGCGGGGGGGGCTGGCTCCTACAATGAGCAGTTCTTC.

This clonotype was counted a few times. V gene TRBV7-2 combines with J gene TRBJ2-4; the match to TRBD1 covers 9 bases. The DNA matches TRBJ2-7 better at its end, which makes the J call doubtful. The CDR3 loop spans 14 amino acids. Germline loops: CDR1 SGHTA, CDR2 FQGNSA. CDR3 residues: CASSFGTGPREQYF. The DNA for the CDR3 is TGTGCCAGCAGCTTTGGGACAGGGCCGCGCGAGCAGTACTTC.

CDR3: CSVDDAGISDTQYF. The DNA for the CDR3 is TGCAGCGTTGACGACGCGGGGATCTCAGATACGCAGTATTTT. The chain couples TRBV29-1 to TRBJ2-3; perhaps TRBD2 as D (6 bases). CDR1 is SQVTM and CDR2 is ANQGSEA in the germline V gene. The CDR3 contains 14 residues. V gave up 3 bases and J gave up 4 bases, with 14 bases separating them.

This clonotype came up many times. The V and J genes are TRBV9 and TRBJ2-1, with D possibly being TRBD2 (5 bases). The V gene lost 7 bases and the J gene lost 0 bases, with 8 bases spanning the gap. Germline assignment: CDR1 SGDLS and CDR2 YYNGEE. This CDR3 is built from 13 residues. In DNA, the CDR3 is TGTGCCAGCGGGGAGAGCTCCTACAATGAGCAGTTCTTC. Encoded protein: CASGESSYNEQFF.

V is TRBV12-3 or TRBV12-4 and J is TRBJ2-5; either TRBD1 or TRBD2 may fit D (6 bases each). The CDR3 length is 16 residues. The V and J ends lost 2 bases and 4 bases respectively, with 17 bases between them. CDR3 bases: TGTGCCAGCAGTTTAAGGGGGGAGCTGGGGCCAGAGACCCAGTACTTC. This codes for CASSLRGELGPETQYF.

CDR3 residues: CASSTLEGARETQYF. CDR3 in DNA: TGTGCCAGCAGCACCTTGGAGGGGGCGCGAGAGACCCAGTACTTC. The J gene is TRBJ2-4, the V gene TRBV11-2; the D gene is possibly TRBD1 (7 bases). The DNA end lines up better with TRBJ2-5; the J call may be wrong. Germline values: CDR1 SGHAT, CDR2 FQNNGV. This CDR3 region has 15 residues.

The V and J genes are TRBV2 and TRBJ1-2; D not resolved. V lost 8 bases and J 3 bases, leaving 16 bases between the germline ends. The CDR3 has 14 residues. Germline V gives CDR1 SNHLY, CDR2 FYNNEI. In DNA, the CDR3 is TGTGCCAGCGGTAGTTTAGAAGCCCACTATGGCTACACCTTC. Encoded protein: CASGSLEAHYGYTF.

This clonotype was picked up a small number of times. This chain links TRBV4-3 with TRBJ2-2; D is uncertain. V lost 0 bases and J 6 bases, leaving 14 bases between the germline ends. CDR1 is LGHNA, CDR2 YSLEER, per germline. The CDR3 spans 16 residues. The CDR3 reads CASSQDRWVNPGELFF. The CDR3 DNA reads as TGCGCCAGCAGCCAAGATAGATGGGTAAACCCCGGGGAGCTGTTTTTT.

In this sample, this clonotype turned up many times. A read error may produce the germline difference seen at one junction end. V and J are TRBV5-1 and TRBJ2-1; 11 bases fit TRBD2. The germline V gene encodes CDR1 SGHRS and CDR2 YFSETQ. CDR3 length: 15 amino acids. Here the CDR3 reads CASSSGTSGYNEQFF. The CDR3 DNA sequence: TGTGCCAGCAGCTCCGGGACTAGCGGCTACAATGAGCAGTTCTTC.

This clonotype was picked up a small number of times. As DNA, the CDR3 is TGTGCCAGCAGTTTTCGTCCGGGGGGAGTTTCGTACGAGCAGTACTTC. Translated, it gives CASSFRPGGVSYEQYF. The chain uses TRBV28 and TRBJ2-7, with 7 bases identical to TRBD2. Germline CDR1 reads MDHEN; CDR2 reads SYDVKM. The V gene end was trimmed by 3 bases and the J gene end by 4 bases; junction bases not matched to a gene: 12. The CDR3 totals 16 residues.

Comments on this clonotype: A read error may account for a junction end that differs from germline. The chain recombines TRBV7-8 with TRBJ2-1; D is ambiguous. There are 12 residues in the CDR3. Germline V lookup: CDR1 SGHVS, CDR2 FQNEAQ. CDR3 bases: TGTGCCAGCAGCCCACTCTCCCATGAACAGTTCTTC. Translation gives CASSPLSHEQFF.

The V and J genes are TRBV29-1 and TRBJ2-2; TRBD2 matches 10 bases. Germline loops: CDR1 SQVTM, CDR2 ANQGSEA. CDR3 size: 13 residues. Losses at the gene ends were 4 bases for V and 8 bases for J; bases not matched to a gene: 4. CDR3 sequence reads: CSVGTSGMGELFF. CDR3 coding DNA: TGCAGCGTTGGAACTAGCGGGATGGGGGAGCTGTTTTTT.

This clonotype was detected once. The CDR3 coding sequence is TGTGCTAGTGGTCCGGGACTAGCGGCCAAAGACGAGGAGACCCAGTACTTC. Amino acid sequence: CASGPGLAAKDEETQYF. The rearrangement uses TRBV12-5 and TRBJ2-5; the match to TRBD2 covers 11 bases. V lost 5 bases and J lost 5; bases outside the gene matches: 13. The CDR3 has 17 amino acids. The germline gives CDR1 LGHNT, CDR2 FRNRAP.

This clonotype was observed a few times. This chain joins TRBV5-5 and TRBJ1-2; D gene ambiguous. V dropped 2 bases and J dropped 5 bases, with 22 bases sitting between them. CDR3 length equals 17 residues. From germline, CDR1 is SGHKS and CDR2 YYEKEE (reference sequence). Here the CDR3 reads CASSFQLFALRLYGYTF. The CDR3 DNA sequence: TGTGCCAGCAGCTTTCAACTGTTCGCCCTGAGGTTGTATGGCTACACCTTC.

The V and J genes are TRBV11-2 and TRBJ2-7; D not certain. From germline, CDR1 is SGHAT and CDR2 FQNNGV. The CDR3 runs to 15 residues. V lost 2 bases, J lost 2 bases, and 13 bases lay in between. The CDR3 loop is CASSLFVAPTYEQYF. CDR3 bases: TGTGCCAGCAGCTTATTCGTGGCGCCAACCTACGAGCAGTACTTC.

Only a few counts were recorded for this clonotype. J is TRBJ2-1 and V is TRBV6-2 or TRBV6-3, with D possibly being TRBD1 (5 bases). The CDR3 contains 16 residues. Trimming pared 2 bases from V and 0 bases from J, leaving 11 bases between. The V gene's germline CDR1 is MNHEY and CDR2 SVGEGT. The CDR3: CASSYRGPSSYNEQFF. DNA for the CDR3: TGTGCCAGCAGTTACAGGGGTCCTAGCTCCTACAATGAGCAGTTCTTC.

This clonotype was found a few times. The chain couples TRBV29-1 to TRBJ1-1; D is unresolved. This CDR3 region has 14 residues. V lost 0 bases and J 3 bases, leaving 11 bases between the germline ends. Germline CDR1 is SQVTM and CDR2 is ANQGSEA. The CDR3: CSVEDPISYTEAFF. DNA for the CDR3: TGCAGCGTTGAAGACCCTATTTCCTACACTGAAGCTTTCTTT.

The genes are TRBV4-3 and TRBJ1-6; 7 bases agree with TRBD1. Germline loops: CDR1 LGHNA, CDR2 YSLEER. The V gene end was trimmed by 4 bases and the J gene end by 10 bases; junction bases not matched to a gene: 10. This CDR3 comprises 15 residues. Written as DNA, the CDR3 is TGCGCCAGCAGCCCGCGGGTAGGGGGCGAATCACCCCTCCACTTT. Its translation: CASSPRVGGESPLHF.

This clonotype appeared once. V and J are TRBV15 and TRBJ1-5; no clear D. Trimming took 3 bases from V and 0 from J, leaving 9 bases between them. CDR3 length: 15 residues. The germline V gene has CDR1 LNHNV and CDR2 YYDKDF (reference sequence). The CDR3 protein is CATSRDFYSNQPQHF. The CDR3 coding sequence is TGTGCCACCAGCAGGGACTTCTATAGCAATCAGCCCCAGCATTTT.

In this sample, this clonotype turned up once. V and J are TRBV7-2 and TRBJ2-1, with TRBD2 matching over 9 bases. Germline-derived CDR1 and CDR2 are SGHTA and FQGNSA. Trimming took 4 bases from V and 3 from J; bases not matched to a gene: 10. The CDR3 has 17 residues. The CDR3 spells CASSSSRAGGIYNEQFF. As DNA, the CDR3 is TGTGCCAGCAGCTCGTCGCGAGCGGGGGGCATCTACAATGAGCAGTTCTTC. Full variable domain (missing parts from reference TRBV7-2 and TRBJ2-1): GAGVSQSPSNKVTEKGKDVELRCDPISGHTALYWYRQSLGQGLEFLIYFQGNSAPDKSGLPSDRFSAERTGGSVSTLTIQRTQQEDSAVYLCASSSSRAGGIYNEQFFGPGTRLTVL.

This clonotype has just a few counts. The chain uses TRBV29-1 and TRBJ2-4; 11 bases fit TRBD2. The closer fit of TRBJ2-7 to the DNA end suggests the J call may be wrong. CDR1 and CDR2 from the germline V gene are SQVTM and ANQGSEA. The CDR3 totals 15 residues. CDR3 amino acids: CSVERPLAGAYEQYF. In nucleotides, the CDR3 is TGCAGCGTAGAAAGGCCACTAGCGGGAGCGTACGAGCAGTACTTC.

The rearrangement joins TRBV6-5 to TRBJ2-1; D not certain. Trimming removed 0 bases from V and 9 bases from J, with 9 bases in between. In germline, CDR1 is MNHEY, CDR2 SVGAGI. This CDR3 is 13 amino acids long. As DNA, the CDR3 is TGTGCCAGCAGTTACTCAAATTTGGCTGAGCAGTTCTTC. Translating it yields CASSYSNLAEQFF.